One sample yielded the 29 T cell receptor beta chains listed below, sequenced in a study of spatial heterogeneity in lung cancer. Points from the study as a whole: In tumors, expanded intratumoral alpha and beta TCR counts tracked mutation counts.

Antigens of these TCRs are unknown. TCRdb re-analysed the 5' RACE reads in MiXCR, keeping a single row per CDR3 protein. The table lists under 20,000 distinct CDR3 sequences, 9.6% of them singletons. Indicated time point: sample taken at primary tumor resection. This specimen was lung tumor tissue, taken at surgery. These receptors originate from a female donor with early-stage non-small cell lung cancer.

This clonotype was observed at least ten times. Because this beta chain is a stray read in a library intended to capture alpha chains, its abundance should not be given much weight. The V gene is TRBV5-1, the J gene TRBJ2-1; 7 bases map to TRBD1. The CDR3 covers 15 residues. Germline V CDR1 and CDR2: SGHRS, YFSETQ. J gave up 3 bases and V 4 bases, and 7 bases lay outside the gene matches. CDR3 region: CASSVDRPDYNEQFF. Written as DNA, the CDR3 is TGCGCCAGCAGCGTGGACAGGCCTGACTACAATGAGCAGTTCTTC.

The table lists this clonotype with many counts. This beta chain lies outside the target of a library built for alpha chains; its clone size means little. The chain employs TRBV3-1 and TRBJ1-2; D perhaps matches TRBD1 (6 bases). The CDR3 has 15 residues. Germline CDR1 and CDR2: LGHDT and YNNKEL (reference sequence). Trimming removed 4 bases at V and 4 bases at J, with 16 bases between. CDR3 sequence reads: CASSLLALQGYGYTF. CDR3 coding DNA: TGTGCCAGCAGCCTGTTGGCCCTACAGGGCTATGGCTACACCTTC.

This clonotype has a count of ten or more. Since it is a stray read in a library aimed at alpha chains, this beta chain has a size that is not meaningful. The genes are TRBV9 and TRBJ2-1; TRBD2 aligns across 12 bases. V was clipped by 0 bases and J by 6 bases; unmatched bases: 7. The germline CDR1 and CDR2 sequences are SGDLS and YYNGEE. There are 17 residues in the CDR3. CDR3 region: CASSVVPLAGGLNEQFF. The CDR3 DNA is TGTGCCAGCAGCGTAGTCCCACTAGCGGGGGGCCTCAATGAGCAGTTCTTC. Drawing the rest from reference TRBV9 and TRBJ2-1, the complete variable domain is DSGVTQTPKHLITATGQRVTLRCSPRSGDLSVYWYQQSLDQGLQFLIQYYNGEERAKGNILERFSAQQFPDLHSELNLSSLELGDSALYFCASSVVPLAGGLNEQFFGPGTRLTVL.

Details on this clonotype: This beta chain appears as a stray read in a library generated for alpha chains; its size is not informative. V usage is TRBV12-3 or TRBV12-4 and J usage is TRBJ2-2, with 9 nucleotides matching TRBD2. The CDR3 runs 15 residues. With 5 bases clipped from V and 6 bases from J, the junction kept 7 bases outside the gene matches. The CDR3 sequence: CASSLAGGQAGELFF. The CDR3 region has the DNA TGTGCCAGCAGTCTCGCGGGGGGGCAGGCCGGGGAGCTGTTTTTT.

Many counts were recorded for this clonotype. The library was designed around alpha chains, so this beta chain is a stray read whose abundance carries little weight. This rearrangement joins TRBV21-1 to TRBJ2-1; the D call of TRBD1 is as the table states it, not checked on the DNA. TRBV21-1 counts as a pseudogene. The CDR3 covers 13 residues. CDR3 sequence: CAGDWKPGNEQFF. CDR3 coding DNA: TGTGCCGGTGACTGGAAACCGGGCAATGAGCAGTTCTTC.

Comment on this clonotype: This beta chain is a stray read from a library made for alpha chains; its abundance is not meaningful. The rearrangement links TRBV7-8 to TRBJ1-4; D is ambiguous. V was cut by 1 base and J by 6 bases, with 9 bases left in between. Germline values: CDR1 SGHVS, CDR2 FQNEAQ. This CDR3 region has 14 residues. CDR3 bases: TGTGCCAGCAGCTTAGGGTCGGTGGATGAAAAACTGTTTTTT. As protein: CASSLGSVDEKLFF.

This clonotype has ten or more counts. This beta chain is an off-target read within a library intended for alpha chains, so its frequency means little. The chain recombines TRBV7-2 with TRBJ2-3; 7 bases are a match to TRBD1. Germline CDR1 and CDR2: SGHTA and FQGNSA. The V and J ends lost 3 bases and 2 bases, in that order; junction bases with no gene match: 2. The CDR3 runs 14 residues. Here the CDR3 DNA reads TGTGCCAGCAGCTTGGACAGGTCCACAGATACGCAGTATTTT. As protein: CASSLDRSTDTQYF.

This clonotype was found many times. A library prepared for alpha chains yielded this beta chain as an off-target read; its size is of little meaning. The gene calls are TRBV20-1 and TRBJ2-7, with 7 bases fitting TRBD1. Germline CDR1 is DFQATT and CDR2 is SNEGSKA (reference sequence). Germline trimming cut 5 bases from V and 3 bases from J; bases unmatched to any gene: 1. The CDR3 runs to 11 residues. The CDR3 DNA reads as TGCAGTGCTCCAGGGGGCTACGAGCAGTACTTC. It translates to CSAPGGYEQYF.

Regarding this clonotype: Being off target in a library aimed at alpha chains, this beta chain has a size of little meaning. J is TRBJ1-6 and V is TRBV15; maybe TRBD1 (5 bases). This CDR3 has 19 amino acids. The V gene lost 7 bases and the J gene lost 4 bases, with 26 bases spanning the gap. Germline V gives CDR1 LNHNV, CDR2 YYDKDF (reference sequence). The DNA for the CDR3 is TGTGCCACCACCACGACCGTGGCAGCAGAAAAGGGGTATAATTCACCCCTCCACTTT. It translates to CATTTTVAAEKGYNSPLHF. The full variable domain, with the rest looked up from reference TRBV15 and TRBJ1-6, is DAMVIQNPRYQVTQFGKPVTLSCSQTLNHNVMYWYQQKSSQAPKLLFHYYDKDFNNEADTPDNFQSRRPNTSFCFLDIRSPGLGDTAMYLCATTTTVAAEKGYNSPLHFGNGTRLTVT.

This clonotype was counted ten times or more. This beta chain turned up in a library designed for alpha chains; as an off-target read, its abundance says little. This chain joins TRBV5-1 and TRBJ1-5; 8 bases align to TRBD1. V gave up 3 bases and J gave up 3 bases; unmatched junction bases: 5. This CDR3 contains 15 residues. Germline values: CDR1 SGHRS, CDR2 YFSETQ. The CDR3 reads CASSSDRALNQPQHF. The CDR3 bases are TGCGCCAGCAGCTCGGACAGGGCTCTCAATCAGCCCCAGCATTTT.

This clonotype was seen repeatedly, ten times or more. Little can be read into the size of this beta chain, an off-target read in a library designed for alpha chains. The J gene is TRBJ1-4, the V gene TRBV28, with 8 nucleotides matching TRBD1. The V segment lost 6 bases and the J segment 10 bases; nucleotides outside the gene matches: 13. The CDR3 length is 15 residues. Germline CDR1 MDHEN, CDR2 SYDVKM. The CDR3 here is CASSLGGDRTSKLFF. CDR3 DNA: TGTGCCAGCAGCCTAGGGGGGGACAGGACCTCAAAACTGTTTTTT. Using reference TRBV28 and TRBJ1-4 for the parts outside the CDR3, the full variable domain is DVKVTQSSRYLVKRTGEKVFLECVQDMDHENMFWYRQDPGLGLRLIYFSYDVKMKEKGDIPEGYSVSREKKERFSLILESASTNQTSMYLCASSLGGDRTSKLFFGSGTQLSVL.

This clonotype was recorded at least ten times. Within a library made for alpha chains, this beta chain is off target, and its count is uninformative. The chain uses TRBV29-1 and TRBJ1-4; unclear D gene. Per germline, CDR1 SQVTM and CDR2 ANQGSEA. This CDR3 has 12 residues. With 4 bases removed from V and 6 bases from J, the gap between germline ends came to 9 bases. The CDR3 DNA reads as TGCAGCGTTGTTGGAGTTGATGAAAAACTGTTTTTT. Its protein is CSVVGVDEKLFF. Variable domain in full (rest from reference TRBV29-1 and TRBJ1-4): SAVISQKPSRDICQRGTSLTIQCQVDSQVTMMFWYRQQPGQSLTLIATANQGSEATYESGFVIDKFPISRPNLTFSTLTVSNMSPEDSSIYLCSVVGVDEKLFFGSGTQLSVL.

This clonotype occurred many times. This beta chain came through as a stray read in a library set up for alpha chains, and its size says little. The chain has TRBV28 and TRBJ2-7; tentatively, D is TRBD1 or TRBD2 (6 bases each). Trimming removed 5 bases from V and 3 bases from J, with 14 bases in between. Germline V gene sequence: CDR1 MDHEN, CDR2 SYDVKM. CDR3 length equals 14 residues. The CDR3: CASSPAGQLYEQYF. CDR3 nucleotides: TGTGCCAGCAGTCCGGCGGGACAACTCTACGAGCAGTACTTC.

As concerns this clonotype: This beta chain appears as a stray read in a library generated for alpha chains; its size is not informative. The V call is TRBV3-1, the J call TRBJ2-5; TRBD2 aligns across 12 bases. After removal of 3 bases from V and 5 bases from J, the junction contained 7 bases not matched to a gene. The CDR3 extends over 16 amino acids. Looked up from germline, CDR1 is LGHDT and CDR2 is YNNKEL (reference sequence). This CDR3 reads CASSHLAGGWVETQYF. In DNA, the CDR3 is TGTGCCAGCAGCCACCTAGCGGGGGGGTGGGTTGAGACCCAGTACTTC.

This clonotype was observed at least ten times. A library prepared for alpha chains yielded this beta chain as an off-target read; its size is of little meaning. The rearrangement links TRBV10-3 to TRBJ2-3, with 8 nucleotides matching TRBD2. Germline assignment: CDR1 ENHRY and CDR2 SYGVKD. V gave up 10 bases and J gave up 1 base; unmatched junction bases: 10. CDR3 length equals 15 residues. CDR3: CATLEGLAGTDTQYF. The CDR3 DNA reads as TGTGCCACTCTGGAAGGACTAGCTGGCACAGATACGCAGTATTTT.

Points on this clonotype: Within a library made for alpha chains, this beta chain is off target, and its count is uninformative. The chain is built from TRBV29-1 and TRBJ2-1, with TRBD1 identical over 10 bases. V was clipped by 1 base and J by 8 bases; unmatched bases: 5. From germline, CDR1 is SQVTM and CDR2 ANQGSEA. The CDR3 loop spans 14 amino acids. The CDR3 nucleotides read TGCAGCGTTGAAGGGGGACAGGGGAGCGATGAGCAGTTCTTC. This gives the protein CSVEGGQGSDEQFF.

This clonotype was seen at least ten times. The size of this beta chain means little, since it is a stray read in a library made for alpha chains. This chain uses TRBV10-3 with TRBJ1-5, with unresolved D. The V end was cut by 3 bases, the J end by 7 bases, with 10 bases between. Germline lookup yields CDR1 ENHRY and CDR2 SYGVKD. There are 13 residues in the CDR3. CDR3 bases: TGTGCCATCAGTGATCAAGGGAACCAGCCCCAGCATTTT. It translates to CAISDQGNQPQHF.

This clonotype ranks as medium-sized. In a library made to pick up alpha chains, this beta chain is a stray read with a size that means little. The J gene is TRBJ1-3, the V gene TRBV9; D is possibly TRBD1 (5 bases). Trimming cost V 4 bases and J 2 bases, with 19 bases left between them. The CDR3 is made up of 17 amino acids. Germline assignment: CDR1 SGDLS and CDR2 YYNGEE. CDR3 sequence reads: CASSLPAGGTAGNTIYF. DNA for the CDR3: TGTGCCAGCAGCTTACCCGCGGGGGGTACTGCTGGAAACACCATATATTTT.

Of note for this clonotype: A library prepared for alpha chains yielded this beta chain as an off-target read; its size is of little meaning. The chain has TRBV5-1 and TRBJ1-1; D possibly corresponds to TRBD1 (5 bases). With 0 bases removed from V and 5 bases from J, the gap between germline ends came to 14 bases. Germline values: CDR1 SGHRS, CDR2 YFSETQ. The CDR3 contains 15 residues. CDR3 in amino acids: CASSLEGPSSTEAFF. The CDR3 bases are TGCGCCAGCAGCTTGGAGGGGCCGTCGAGTACTGAAGCTTTCTTT.

This clonotype was detected many times. As an off-target read in a library built for alpha chains, this beta chain has a frequency of little significance. This sequence joins TRBV12-3 or TRBV12-4 and TRBJ1-1; 9 bases are shared with TRBD1. The CDR3 loop spans 14 amino acids. V lost 9 bases and J lost 5; bases outside the gene matches: 10. CDR3 loop: CASADRGLETEAFF. Written as DNA, the CDR3 is TGTGCCAGTGCGGACAGGGGATTGGAGACTGAAGCTTTCTTT.

This clonotype was counted only a few times. Because this beta chain is a stray read in a library intended to capture alpha chains, its abundance should not be given much weight. For the CDR3, the DNA is TGTGCCAGCAACTCCTTAGGGGGGGGCACTGAAGCTTTCTTT. It yields the protein CASNSLGGGTEAFF. The chain recombines TRBV12-3 or TRBV12-4 with TRBJ1-1; D may be TRBD1 (6 bases). The CDR3 length is 14 residues. The germline V and J ends were trimmed by 7 bases and 4 bases, with 16 bases remaining between them.

This clonotype was recorded many times. A library made for alpha chains picked up this beta chain off target, so its size means little. V and J are TRBV5-6 and TRBJ1-1; D unclear. The CDR3 consists of 12 residues. With 0 bases removed from V and 1 base from J, the gap between germline ends came to 1 base. Germline assignment: CDR1 SGHDT and CDR2 YYEEEE. The CDR3 sequence: CASSLANTEAFF. DNA of the CDR3: TGTGCCAGCAGCTTGGCGAACACTGAAGCTTTCTTT.

Details on this clonotype: Found in a library prepared for alpha chains, this beta chain is an off-target read, and its abundance has little meaning. The V call is TRBV7-2, the J call TRBJ1-5, with TRBD1 identical over 9 bases. Germline lookup yields CDR1 SGHTA and CDR2 FQGNSA. V lost 3 bases to trimming and J lost 4 bases; unmatched junction nucleotides: 13. This CDR3 contains 18 residues. DNA for the CDR3: TGTGCCAGCAGCTTTTACCGGGACAGGGCCTTAGAGAATCAGCCCCAGCATTTT. Protein: CASSFYRDRALENQPQHF.

In this sample, this clonotype turned up many times. Within a library made for alpha chains, this beta chain is off target, and its count is uninformative. The V and J genes are TRBV13 and TRBJ1-1, with 9 nucleotides matching TRBD1. The CDR3 has 16 amino acids. CDR1 is PRHDT and CDR2 is FYEKMQ in the germline V gene (reference sequence). V trimming: 5 bases; J trimming: 5 bases; junction bases outside the gene matches: 12. CDR3: CASSPDRGAGNTEAFF. The CDR3 coding sequence is TGTGCCAGCAGCCCGGACAGGGGCGCCGGGAATACTGAAGCTTTCTTT.

About this clonotype itself: Little can be read into the size of this beta chain, an off-target read in a library designed for alpha chains. The J gene is TRBJ1-5, the V gene TRBV20-1; TRBD1 matches at 11 bases. The CDR3 has 15 residues. Germline values: CDR1 DFQATT, CDR2 SNEGSKA (reference sequence). V shed 6 bases, J shed 6 bases, and the junction held 10 bases outside the gene matches. DNA for the CDR3: TGCAGTGCCCACCGGACAGGGGGCGCAGGTCAGCCCCAGCATTTT. This codes for CSAHRTGGAGQPQHF.

This clonotype was detected ten times or more. Because this beta chain is a stray read in a library intended to capture alpha chains, its abundance should not be given much weight. The V call is TRBV5-4, the J call TRBJ1-3; the D is unclear. This CDR3 spans 17 amino acids. Germline lookup yields CDR1 SGHNT and CDR2 YYREEE (reference sequence). The germline V and J ends were trimmed by 0 bases and 2 bases, with 15 bases remaining between them. DNA for the CDR3: TGTGCCAGCAGCTTGGAAGTCACCCGGGGTGCTGGAAACACCATATATTTT. It translates to CASSLEVTRGAGNTIYF.

This clonotype was seen repeatedly, ten times or more. The library was prepared for alpha chains; this beta chain is a stray read, so its frequency means little. The V gene is TRBV5-1, the J gene TRBJ2-3; D gene uncertain. CDR1 is SGHRS and CDR2 is YFSETQ in the germline V gene. Trimming removed 7 bases from V and 5 bases from J, with 8 bases in between. CDR3 length: 11 residues. CDR3 residues: CASALGDTQYF. CDR3 DNA sequence: TGCGCCAGCGCTTTAGGAGATACGCAGTATTTT.

This clonotype was recorded once. One base away lies a much larger clone, so this may be a sequencing read error. This beta chain is an unintended read in a library built for alpha chains; its size means little. The V call is TRBV5-5, the J call TRBJ1-4, with 8 bases fitting TRBD1. Germline lookup yields CDR1 SGHKS and CDR2 YYEKEE (reference sequence). This CDR3 has 14 residues. Trimming cost V 3 bases and J 10 bases; bases outside gene matches: 8. For the CDR3, the DNA is TGTGCCAGCAGCTGGACAGGGACAGGAGGAAAACTGTTTTTT. Amino acid sequence: CASSWTGTGGKLFF.

In its sample, this clonotype was seen a few times. The library was built for alpha chains, so this beta chain is an off-target read and its size means little. This rearrangement joins TRBV7-9 to TRBJ1-2; possibly TRBD1 for D (6 bases). V was clipped by 3 bases and J by 7 bases, with 12 bases between them. Germline CDR1 is SEHNR and CDR2 is FQNEAQ (reference sequence). This CDR3 contains 13 residues. The DNA for the CDR3 is TGTGCCAGCAGCTTCCCAACAGGGACTGGCTACACCTTC. This translates into CASSFPTGTGYTF.